The clone carrying this T cell receptor beta chain has just a few counts. This sample is part of a study of blood T cell repertoires in COVID-19. Study-wide background: Researchers got acute and convalescent COVID-19 samples from the United States, Italy and Spain. T cells, B-cell-depleted T cells, or PBMCs provided the cDNA or gDNA that served as material.

V was shortened by 2 bases and J by 3 bases, with 11 bases between the two germline ends. Germline V CDR1 and CDR2: MNHEY, SVGAGI. The CDR3 length is 14 residues. Profiling relied on immunoSEQ multiplex PCR, and the TCRdb table lists in-frame clones only, not all of them. The table lists some 150,000 clones, more than 60% of them singletons, with roughly 9% in the top ten. The rearrangement links TRBV6-5 to TRBJ2-7, with D maybe TRBD1 (5 bases). The sequenced sample consisted of peripheral blood. The sequence came from a woman aged 50 to 65 with active or convalescent COVID-19. CDR3 protein: CASSYLGPDYEQYF. The CDR3 bases are TGTGCCAGCAGTTACCTGGGGCCTGACTACGAGCAGTACTTC.